This TCR beta chain derives from a study of Ad26.COV2.S vaccination and SARS-CoV-2 variants. This sample's treatment: 15 to 20 received Ad26.COV2.S at low or high dose, single or two shots; 5 received placebo; per-sample allocation not given. All samples were drawn on day 63, counting from the first vaccine or placebo injection. Method: immunoSEQ multiplex PCR; TCRdb's copy keeps in-frame clones and lacks some. The top ten clones hold approximately 2% of a sample with roughly 320,000 clones, around four fifths of them seen once. This clone was observed a single time. Its specificity is not known. The CDR3 has 15 amino acids. Germline lookup yields CDR1 SGHDN and CDR2 FVKESK. V lost 1 base to trimming and J lost 2 bases, with 12 bases between them. General study findings and limits: Analytic work on TCR breadth and depth might have understated the full extent of total T cell responses. In vaccinated individuals, spike-specific CD8+ and CD4+ T cell responses reportedly displayed substantial breadth. Vaccine recipients showed a spike-specific TCR breadth that was higher than in placebo recipients.

The chain recombines TRBV14 with TRBJ2-7; tentative D call: TRBD2 (6 bases). The starting material was peripheral blood, obtained in a trial of Ad26.COV2.S vaccine versus placebo. This clonotype originated in a person aged 18-60 years who received the Ad26.COV2.S COVID-19 vaccine or a placebo. Here the CDR3 reads CASSQGRGSAYEQYF. The CDR3 DNA sequence: TGTGCCAGCAGCCAAGGGCGGGGCTCGGCCTACGAGCAGTACTTC. The full variable domain, rest sourced from reference TRBV14 and TRBJ2-7, is EAGVTQFPSHSVIEKGQTVTLRCDPISGHDNLYWYRRVMGKEIKFLLHFVKESKQDESGMPNNRFLAERTGGTYSTLKVQPAELEDSGVYFCASSQGRGSAYEQYFGPGTRLTVT.